This TCR beta chain appears in the sequencing data of a study of T cells in Graves' hyperthyroidism and ophthalmopathy (dated by TCRdb to the late 2010s). Looking at the study overall: Peripheral blood samples were taken at the time of initial diagnosis, prior to any treatment. To identify distinguishing TCR V-J signatures, a discovery cohort of 90 to 100 patients was used, comprising 43 with Graves' ophthalmopathy and approximately 58 with stable Graves' hyperthyroidism. Whether ophthalmopathy could be predicted prospectively was tested in an independent validation cohort made up of roughly 19 hyperthyroidism patients plus 17 patients who later progressed to ophthalmopathy. The roughly 90 discovery patients were divided at random into training and test sets in a 7:3 ratio. In roughly six Graves' hyperthyroidism patients, the study also compared T-cell repertoires from thyroid tissue with T-cell repertoires from blood. After sampling, hyperthyroidism patients received methimazole starting at 30 mg daily, and ophthalmopathy patients received high-dose intravenous methylprednisolone. TCR Vbeta CDR3 sequencing of some 140 peripheral blood samples (roughly 41 ophthalmopathy, 70 to 85 hyperthyroidism and approximately 17 progressor patients) is reported in the paper.

Summary of the overall study and its limitations: Most expanded thyroid clonotypes (frequency above 0.001) were also detected in blood, suggesting blood repertoires may reflect thyroid immune responses. In validation, the model predicted progression to ophthalmopathy with roughly 66% sensitivity and 72% to 85% specificity, a median of 6.5 months before onset. Sample size was not statistically predetermined, and investigators were not blinded to group allocation. Ophthalmopathy was separated from stable hyperthyroidism by a 13 V-J signature model, with around 88% sensitivity and about 84% specificity obtained in cross-validation and 80%/75% obtained in testing.

In the ophthalmopathy patients, disease was moderately to severely active, with a Clinical Activity Score of 3 or more, a NOSPECS grade of 4 or more, and a duration of less than 3 months. Exclusion was applied to patients with uncontrolled infections, other autoimmune diseases, pregnancy or lactation. Diagnoses relied on clinical symptoms, serum thyroxine and TRAb, thyroid ultrasound and orbital computed tomography. Ficoll-Paque density gradient centrifugation was used to isolate PBMCs from approximately 10 ml of fresh peripheral blood. Total RNA was extracted with Trizol reagent, and quality was checked on an Agilent 2100 Bioanalyzer. CDR1 and CDR2, looked up from the germline V gene, are SNHLY and FYNNEI. Trimming at the junction amounts to 8 bases on V and 4 bases on J, and the germline ends lie 26 bases apart. The CDR3 numbers 17 residues from cysteine through phenylalanine. Only the CDR3 region is kept as DNA, spanning 51 bases read in frame from base 1.

In its sample, this clonotype was seen many times. Its specific antigen is unknown. No clone much larger than this one lies a single base away; base qualities are absent. Amplification of TCR beta CDR3 regions was carried out from RNA transcripts. The TCR CDR3 was subjected to a first round of RT-PCR using the HTBI primer set and the Qiagen OneStep RT-PCR kit. The libraries were constructed in a second round of multiplex PCR and then size-selected and purified. Sequencing of the libraries was done on an Illumina HiSeq2000 using paired-end 100 bp reads. Per the authors' processing: SOAPnuke was used to process the raw data, removing reads that contained adapters or uncalled bases, had a mean Phred below 15, or lacked an exact match to the constant primer or identifier. COPE v1.2.5 was used to merge high-quality paired reads, and clonotypes were defined as unique nucleotide sequences. MiTCR v1.1 was used to align clonotypes to the IMGT TRBV, TRBD and TRBJ reference segments. Analysis was restricted to V-J combinations with a frequency above 0.0001, which covered over 98% of repertoires. A TCS score was defined as the ratio of F50 (clonal expansion) to E x V (chaos), with BLOSUM62-based TCRdist applied between CDR3 peptides within each V-J. Welch's t-statistics and random forest reduced around 510 V-J features to 10 to 15, which were used in a naive Bayes classifier (R e1071). TCRdb trimmed public reads at Q25 via fastp, called clones via MiXCR and kept in-frame beta chains. Every distinct CDR3 protein forms one entry, paired with its most common genes and DNA. The V and J calls follow TCRdb's processing rather than the paper's. The sample profile shows a few hundred thousand distinct CDR3 sequences; approximately 15% of them were found once. The top ten clonotypes cover around 3.5% of the sample.

The receptor was isolated from a woman between 35 and 50 years old with Graves' ophthalmopathy. Material: blood. The rearranged chain carries TRBV2 and TRBJ1-2; TRBD1 is perhaps the D gene, given 5 matching bases. CDR3 sequence: CASHTPDSHSRGYGYTF. The nucleotide sequence is given as TGTGCCAGCCATACCCCAGACAGCCATTCGAGGGGCTATGGCTACACCTTC.